This section outlines one T cell receptor beta chain sequence together with its context. The time point: persistent/refractory GD, antithyroid drugs over 5 years with positive TRAb. Isolated PBMC RNA provided the starting material for the TCR library. These data come from a study of regulatory T cells in long-lasting Graves disease. Building of the TCR beta libraries involved iRepertoire HTBI primers and Arm-PCR of CDR3 regions. TCRdb redid the calling of the multiplex PCR reads with MiXCR, one entry per CDR3 protein. The data contain about 300,000 distinct CDR3 sequences, around a fifth of them seen just once; the ten biggest clones take up about 61%. Germline trimming cut 0 bases from V and 7 bases from J; bases unmatched to any gene: 6. Germline CDR1 and CDR2: LNHNV and YYDKDF (reference sequence). This CDR3 has 15 amino acids.

The chain carries TRBV15 and TRBJ1-3; 7 bases align to TRBD1. Sequencing used peripheral blood mononuclear cells (PBMCs), obtained when the disease was refractory, from a patient treated with antithyroid drugs. This sequence was found in a female donor with Graves disease. CDR3 DNA: TGTGCCACCAGCAGAGATCTGGCAGGGGGTAACACCATATATTTT. Its translation: CATSRDLAGGNTIYF.